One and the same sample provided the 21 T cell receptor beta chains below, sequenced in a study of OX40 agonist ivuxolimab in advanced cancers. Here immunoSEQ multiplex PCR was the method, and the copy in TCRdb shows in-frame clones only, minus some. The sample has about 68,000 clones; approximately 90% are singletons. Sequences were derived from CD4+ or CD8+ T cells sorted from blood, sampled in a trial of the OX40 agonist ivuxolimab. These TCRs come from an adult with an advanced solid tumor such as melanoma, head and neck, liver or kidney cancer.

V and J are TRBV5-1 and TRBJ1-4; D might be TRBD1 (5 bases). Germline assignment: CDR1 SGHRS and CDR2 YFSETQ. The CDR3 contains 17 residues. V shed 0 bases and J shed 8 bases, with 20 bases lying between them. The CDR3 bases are TGCGCCAGCAGCTTGGCCTTAGACAGCCAGGGAGGGGAAAAACTGTTTTTT. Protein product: CASSLALDSQGGEKLFF.

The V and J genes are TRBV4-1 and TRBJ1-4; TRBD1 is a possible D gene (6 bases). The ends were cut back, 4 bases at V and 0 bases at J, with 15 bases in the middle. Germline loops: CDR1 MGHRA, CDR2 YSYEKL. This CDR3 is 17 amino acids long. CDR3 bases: TGCGCCAGCAGCCCCGACTCTAGGGGGGCAACTAATGAAAAACTGTTTTTT. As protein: CASSPDSRGATNEKLFF.

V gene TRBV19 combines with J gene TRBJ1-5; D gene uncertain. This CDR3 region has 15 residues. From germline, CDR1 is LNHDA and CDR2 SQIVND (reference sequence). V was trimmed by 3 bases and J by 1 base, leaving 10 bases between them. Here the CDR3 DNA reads TGTGCCAGTAGTATGGGATCTTGGAGCAATCAGCCCCAGCATTTT. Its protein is CASSMGSWSNQPQHF. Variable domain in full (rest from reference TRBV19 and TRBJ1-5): DGGITQSPKYLFRKEGQNVTLSCEQNLNHDAMYWYRQDPGQGLRLIYYSQIVNDFQKGDIAEGYSVSREKKESFPLTVTSAQKNPTAFYLCASSMGSWSNQPQHFGDGTRLSIL.

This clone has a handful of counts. CDR3 residues: CASSLVRNNEQFF. Written as DNA, the CDR3 is TGTGCCAGCAGCTTAGTGCGGAACAATGAGCAGTTCTTC. This chain joins TRBV7-8 and TRBJ2-1; no clear D gene. The CDR3 runs 13 residues. V lost 1 base to trimming and J lost 5 bases, with 6 bases between them. Germline CDR1 reads SGHVS; CDR2 reads FQNEAQ. Full variable domain (rest looked up from reference TRBV7-8 and TRBJ2-1): GAGVSQSPRYKVAKRGQDVALRCDPISGHVSLFWYQQALGQGPEFLTYFQNEAQLDKSGLPSDRFFAERPEGSVSTLKIQRTQQEDSAVYLCASSLVRNNEQFFGPGTRLTVL.

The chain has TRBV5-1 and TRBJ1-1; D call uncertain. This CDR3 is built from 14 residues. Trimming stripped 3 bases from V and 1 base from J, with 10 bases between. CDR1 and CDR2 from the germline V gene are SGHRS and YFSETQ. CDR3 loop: CASSSPDPNTEAFF. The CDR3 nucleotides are TGCGCCAGCAGCTCACCGGACCCGAACACTGAAGCTTTCTTT. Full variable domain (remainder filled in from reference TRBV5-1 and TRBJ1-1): KAGVTQTPRYLIKTRGQQVTLSCSPISGHRSVSWYQQTPGQGLQFLFEYFSETQRNKGNFPGRFSGRQFSNSRSEMNVSTLELGDSALYLCASSSPDPNTEAFFGQGTRLTVV.

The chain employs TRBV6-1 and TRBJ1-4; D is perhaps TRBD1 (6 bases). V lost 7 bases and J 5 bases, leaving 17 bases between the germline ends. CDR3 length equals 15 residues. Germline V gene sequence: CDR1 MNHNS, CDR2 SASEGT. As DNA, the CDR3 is TGTGCCAGCAATTCAAGGGGGGCCGGGAATGAAAAACTGTTTTTT. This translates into CASNSRGAGNEKLFF.

CDR3 amino acids: CAISVTGELLNSPLHF. The CDR3 nucleotides are TGTGCCATCAGTGTGACAGGGGAACTTCTTAATTCACCCCTCCACTTT. This chain connects TRBV10-3 to TRBJ1-6; the match to TRBD1 covers 8 bases. Looked up from germline, CDR1 is ENHRY and CDR2 is SYGVKD. This CDR3 spans 16 amino acids. V was pared by 4 bases and J by 6 bases, with 8 bases of the junction left unmatched.

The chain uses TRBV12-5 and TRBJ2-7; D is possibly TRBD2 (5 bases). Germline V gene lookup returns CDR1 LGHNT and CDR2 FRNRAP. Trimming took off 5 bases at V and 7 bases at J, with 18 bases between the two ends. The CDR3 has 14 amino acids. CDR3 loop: CASGQSGFTGEQYF. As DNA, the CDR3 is TGTGCTAGTGGTCAATCGGGGTTCACCGGGGAGCAGTACTTC.

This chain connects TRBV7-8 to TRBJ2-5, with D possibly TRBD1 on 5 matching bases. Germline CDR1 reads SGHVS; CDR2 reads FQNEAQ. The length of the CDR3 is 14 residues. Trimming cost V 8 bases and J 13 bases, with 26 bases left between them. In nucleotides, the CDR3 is TGTGCCAGCTCCTCTCTGTTCAGCCCCCGGCAGGGGTACTTC. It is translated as CASSSLFSPRQGYF.

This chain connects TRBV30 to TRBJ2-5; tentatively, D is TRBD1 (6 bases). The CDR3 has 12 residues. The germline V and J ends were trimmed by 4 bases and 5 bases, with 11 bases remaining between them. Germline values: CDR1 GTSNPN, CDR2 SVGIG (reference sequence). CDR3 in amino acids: CAWTGGEETQYF. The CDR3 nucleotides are TGTGCCTGGACTGGGGGCGAGGAGACCCAGTACTTC.

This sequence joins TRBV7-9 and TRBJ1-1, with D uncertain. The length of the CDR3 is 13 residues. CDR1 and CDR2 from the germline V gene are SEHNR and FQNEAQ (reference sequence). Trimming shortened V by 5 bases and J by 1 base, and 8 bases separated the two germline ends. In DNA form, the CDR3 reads TGTGCCAGCAGCCCGCCGGGGAACACTGAAGCTTTCTTT. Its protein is CASSPPGNTEAFF. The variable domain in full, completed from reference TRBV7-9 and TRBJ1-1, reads DTGVSQNPRHKITKRGQNVTFRCDPISEHNRLYWYRQTLGQGPEFLTYFQNEAQLEKSRLLSDRFSAERPKGSFSTLEIQRTEQGDSAMYLCASSPPGNTEAFFGQGTRLTVV.

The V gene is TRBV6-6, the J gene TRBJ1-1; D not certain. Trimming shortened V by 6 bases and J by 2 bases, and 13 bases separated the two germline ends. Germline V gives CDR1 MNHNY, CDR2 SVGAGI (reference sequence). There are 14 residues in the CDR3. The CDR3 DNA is TGTGCCAGCAGGCCGGACGGGCTCAACACTGAAGCTTTCTTT. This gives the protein CASRPDGLNTEAFF.

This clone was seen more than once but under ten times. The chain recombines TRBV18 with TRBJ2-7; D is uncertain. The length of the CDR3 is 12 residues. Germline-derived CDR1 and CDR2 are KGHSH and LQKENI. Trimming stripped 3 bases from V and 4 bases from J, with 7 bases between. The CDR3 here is CASSPSEYEQYF. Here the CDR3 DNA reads TGTGCCAGCTCACCGTCGGAGTACGAGCAGTACTTC.

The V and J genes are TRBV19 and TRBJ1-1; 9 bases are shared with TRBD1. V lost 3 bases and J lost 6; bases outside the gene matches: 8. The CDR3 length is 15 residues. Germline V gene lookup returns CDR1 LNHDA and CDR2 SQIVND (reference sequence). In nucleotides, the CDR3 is TGTGCCAGTAGTATTCAACAGGGGGCGGTGGCTGAAGCTTTCTTT. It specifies CASSIQQGAVAEAFF.

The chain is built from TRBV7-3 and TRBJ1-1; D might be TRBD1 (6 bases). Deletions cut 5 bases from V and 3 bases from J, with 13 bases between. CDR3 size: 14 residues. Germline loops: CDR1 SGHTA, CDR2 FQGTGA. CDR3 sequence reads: CASSAQGWDTEAFF. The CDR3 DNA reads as TGTGCCAGCAGCGCGCAGGGGTGGGACACTGAAGCTTTCTTT.

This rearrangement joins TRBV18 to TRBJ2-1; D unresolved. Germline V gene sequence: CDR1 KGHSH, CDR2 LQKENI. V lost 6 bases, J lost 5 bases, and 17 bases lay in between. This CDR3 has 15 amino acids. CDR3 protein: CASSQDGSINNEQFF. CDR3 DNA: TGTGCCAGCTCGCAAGACGGATCCATCAACAATGAGCAGTTCTTC. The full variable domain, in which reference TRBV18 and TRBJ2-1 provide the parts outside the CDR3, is NAGVMQNPRHLVRRRGQEARLRCSPMKGHSHVYWYRQLPEEGLKFMVYLQKENIIDESGMPKERFSAEFPKEGPSILRIQQVVRGDSAAYFCASSQDGSINNEQFFGPGTRLTVL.

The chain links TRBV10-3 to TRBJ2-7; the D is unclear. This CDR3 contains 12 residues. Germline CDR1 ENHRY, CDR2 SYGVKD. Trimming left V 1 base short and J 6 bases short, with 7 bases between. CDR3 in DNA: TGTGCCATCAGTGAGTTCTGGCTCGAGCAGTACTTC. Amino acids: CAISEFWLEQYF.

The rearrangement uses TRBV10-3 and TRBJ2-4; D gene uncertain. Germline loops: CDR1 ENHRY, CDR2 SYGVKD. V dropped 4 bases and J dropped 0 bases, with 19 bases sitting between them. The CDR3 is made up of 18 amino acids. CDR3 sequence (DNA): TGTGCCATCAGTGCCCCAGACATCGCCCCGATAGCCAAAAACATTCAGTACTTC. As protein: CAISAPDIAPIAKNIQYF.

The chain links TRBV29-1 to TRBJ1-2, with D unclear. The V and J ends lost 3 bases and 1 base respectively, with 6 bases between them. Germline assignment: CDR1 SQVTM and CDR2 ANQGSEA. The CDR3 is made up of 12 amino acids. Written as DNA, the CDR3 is TGCAGCGTTGATACAGATAACTATGGCTACACCTTC. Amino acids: CSVDTDNYGYTF.

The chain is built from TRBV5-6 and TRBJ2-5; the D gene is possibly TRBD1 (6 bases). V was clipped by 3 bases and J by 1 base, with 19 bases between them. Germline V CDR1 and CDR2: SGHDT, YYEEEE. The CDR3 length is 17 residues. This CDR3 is CASSSRYLTGFQETQYF. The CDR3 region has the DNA TGTGCCAGCAGCTCCCGGTATTTGACAGGCTTCCAAGAGACCCAGTACTTC.

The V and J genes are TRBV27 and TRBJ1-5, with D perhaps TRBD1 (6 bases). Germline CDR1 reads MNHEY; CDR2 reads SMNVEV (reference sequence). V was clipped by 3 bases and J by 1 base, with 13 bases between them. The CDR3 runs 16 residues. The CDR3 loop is CASSFLRGRSNQPQHF. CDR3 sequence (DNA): TGTGCCAGCAGTTTTCTGAGGGGGAGAAGCAATCAGCCCCAGCATTTT.